This TCR beta chain was identified during a study of shared clonotypes between healthy human individuals. As for this clone: What it binds is unknown.

Donors comprised only Caucasian adults living in Nashville, Tennessee. Produced via immunoSEQ multiplex PCR; TCRdb's table is partial and in-frame only. The sample includes hundreds of thousands of clones, 97% of them seen just once. General study findings and limits: Naive CD4 clonotype sharing across a handful of donors was 4% to 5%. Generally, naive subsets came out with larger estimated richness than memory subsets. Generation probabilities of non-shared clonotypes were lower (relative to those shared by all four donors).

Per the germline V gene, CDR1 is SEHNR and CDR2 is FQNEAQ (reference sequence). The length of the CDR3 is 13 residues. Trimming removed 6 bases at V and 1 base at J, with 9 bases between. This receptor was taken from a woman aged 25 to 39 in good health. The sequenced material came from naive CD4+ T cells sorted from blood. Subset in this sample: CD45RA+ positively selected. The chain joins TRBV7-9 to TRBJ1-1; TRBD1 is a possible D gene (6 bases). In DNA, the CDR3 is TGTGCCAGCAGTAGACAGGCGAACACTGAAGCTTTCTTT. Protein product: CASSRQANTEAFF.